These 17 T cell receptor beta chains were all obtained from the same sample, sequenced in a study of response to subunit inactivated influenza vaccine. Each CDR3 protein gets one entry after TCRdb re-called the RT-PCR reads with MiXCR. The sample includes over 150,000 distinct CDR3 sequences, about 10% of them seen just once. The sequenced sample was CD8+ T cells sorted from PBMCs, obtained approximately 25 months after vaccination. The receptors here all came from a man aged 45-69 years who received an inactivated influenza vaccine.

This clonotype showed up just a few times. The gene calls are TRBV7-9 and TRBJ1-3, with D hard to call. V shed 3 bases and J shed 4 bases, with 7 bases lying between them. The CDR3 is 13 residues long. The germline V gene encodes CDR1 SEHNR and CDR2 FQNEAQ (reference sequence). The DNA for the CDR3 is TGTGCCAGCAGCTTGGACGGCGGAAACACCATATATTTT. Encoded protein: CASSLDGGNTIYF.

This clonotype was counted between two and nine times. The rearrangement joins TRBV5-1 to TRBJ1-1, with 12 bases that match TRBD1. Germline values: CDR1 SGHRS, CDR2 YFSETQ. V trimming: 0 bases; J trimming: 3 bases; junction bases outside the gene matches: 3. CDR3 length: 16 residues. In nucleotides, the CDR3 is TGCGCCAGCAGCTTGGGGGACAGGGGGCTGTACACTGAAGCTTTCTTT. Its translation is CASSLGDRGLYTEAFF.

A word on this clonotype: This may be a read error, as it is one base from a much larger clone. V gene TRBV9 combines with J gene TRBJ1-1; no firm D call. The germline V gene has CDR1 SGDLS and CDR2 YYNGEE. The CDR3 is 14 amino acids. The CDR3 reads CASNVSNGNTEAFF. The CDR3, as DNA: TGTGCCAGCAACGTAAGTAACGGGAACACTGAAGCTTTCTTT.

This clonotype was seen at least ten times. The chain carries TRBV12-3 or TRBV12-4 and TRBJ2-7, with 9 bases identical to TRBD1. This CDR3 is built from 14 residues. J was trimmed by 1 base and V by 6 bases; bases with no gene match: 4. CDR3 DNA: TGTGCCAGCAGCAAACAGGGGGCATCCTACGAGCAGTACTTC. It yields the protein CASSKQGASYEQYF.

The sample holds a few counts of this clonotype. This chain joins TRBV9 and TRBJ2-6; 9 positions match TRBD1. The V gene's germline CDR1 is SGDLS and CDR2 YYNGEE. The J segment lost 3 bases and the V segment lost 5 bases, leaving 9 bases of the junction unmatched. This CDR3 spans 17 amino acids. The CDR3 spells CASSALQGARGANVLTF. The CDR3 coding sequence is TGTGCCAGCAGTGCACTACAGGGGGCGCGTGGGGCCAACGTCCTGACTTTC.

This clonotype was counted a few times. V usage is TRBV28 and J usage is TRBJ2-7; D gene unclear. Per the germline V gene, CDR1 is MDHEN and CDR2 is SYDVKM. V shed 3 bases and J shed 2 bases, with 20 bases lying between them. The CDR3 totals 17 residues. The CDR3 DNA follows: TGTGCCAGCAGTTTTAGTACTGGGGTCCTGCATACCTACGAGCAGTACTTC. This encodes CASSFSTGVLHTYEQYF. Supplemented by reference TRBV28 and TRBJ2-7, the full variable domain reads DVKVTQSSRYLVKRTGEKVFLECVQDMDHENMFWYRQDPGLGLRLIYFSYDVKMKEKGDIPEGYSVSREKKERFSLILESASTNQTSMYLCASSFSTGVLHTYEQYFGPGTRLTVT.

The chain has TRBV11-2 and TRBJ2-5; 7 nucleotides line up with TRBD1. The trim removed 4 bases at V and 5 bases at J, leaving 7 bases unmatched. Germline V gene lookup returns CDR1 SGHAT and CDR2 FQNNGV. CDR3 length equals 14 residues. The CDR3 region has the DNA TGTGCCAGCAGCTCCTACAGGGGAAGCGAGACCCAGTACTTC. Its translation: CASSSYRGSETQYF.

The genes are TRBV6-5 and TRBJ1-2; D is unclear. Germline V gene sequence: CDR1 MNHEY, CDR2 SVGAGI. This CDR3 has 13 residues. V lost 2 bases and J lost 1, with 5 bases in between. For the CDR3, the DNA is TGTGCCAGCAGTTACGCCTTTAACTATGGCTACACCTTC. Amino acids: CASSYAFNYGYTF.

This chain joins TRBV4-3 and TRBJ1-1; 8 positions agree with TRBD1. This CDR3 comprises 15 residues. With V trimmed by 4 bases and J by 4 bases, 8 bases remained unmatched. Looked up from germline, CDR1 is LGHNA and CDR2 is YSLEER. The CDR3 spells CASSRSRGLPTEAFF. The DNA of the CDR3 is TGCGCCAGCAGCCGGTCCAGGGGGCTACCCACTGAAGCTTTCTTT.

This clonotype was observed a few times. The J gene is TRBJ1-2, the V gene TRBV10-2; perhaps TRBD1 as D (6 bases). The CDR3 runs to 14 residues. The V gene lost 2 bases and the J gene lost 4 bases, with 11 bases spanning the gap. Germline CDR1 reads WSHSY; CDR2 reads SAAADI. DNA of the CDR3: TGCGCCAGCAGTGAGACCCAGGGGAGCTATGGCTACACCTTC. Its translation is CASSETQGSYGYTF.

There are a few counts of this clonotype. The J gene is TRBJ1-2, the V gene TRBV4-3; 9 nucleotides line up with TRBD1. The germline V gene encodes CDR1 LGHNA and CDR2 YSLEER. CDR3 length: 15 amino acids. Trimming took 0 bases from V and 6 from J; bases not matched to a gene: 5. The CDR3 DNA reads TGCGCCAGCAGCCAAGATAGGGGACAGGGTGATGGCTACACCTTC. The encoded protein is CASSQDRGQGDGYTF.

This clonotype has ten or more counts. The chain uses TRBV6-2 or TRBV6-3 and TRBJ2-1; D is perhaps TRBD2 (7 bases). Germline V gives CDR1 MNHEY, CDR2 SVGEGT. V lost 0 bases to trimming and J lost 0 bases, with 15 bases between them. The CDR3 consists of 18 residues. Written as DNA, the CDR3 is TGTGCCAGCAGTTACTCGCGGGGGCGGGCCTACTCCTACAATGAGCAGTTCTTC. Translating gives CASSYSRGRAYSYNEQFF.

This clonotype was counted ten times or more. The chain combines TRBV6-1 with TRBJ1-1, with a possible D match to TRBD1 (5 bases). Germline-derived CDR1 and CDR2 are MNHNS and SASEGT. This CDR3 has 14 amino acids. The ends were cut back, 6 bases at V and 2 bases at J, with 13 bases in the middle. The CDR3 loop is CASSPAGDNTEAFF. CDR3 coding DNA: TGTGCCAGCAGCCCCGCGGGGGACAACACTGAAGCTTTCTTT.

Ten or more counts support this clonotype. The J gene is TRBJ2-7, the V gene TRBV27; 9 nucleotides match TRBD2. The V and J ends lost 5 bases and 0 bases, in that order; junction bases with no gene match: 2. The CDR3 spans 14 residues. Germline V CDR1 and CDR2: MNHEY, SMNVEV (reference sequence). The CDR3 is CASSVLAGSYEQYF. CDR3 bases: TGTGCCAGCAGTGTACTAGCGGGCTCCTACGAGCAGTACTTC.

This clonotype was seen repeatedly, ten times or more. V gene TRBV7-8 combines with J gene TRBJ2-1; tentatively, D is TRBD2 (6 bases). CDR3 length equals 15 residues. V was cut by 1 base and J by 3 bases, with 10 bases left in between. Germline V gives CDR1 SGHVS, CDR2 FQNEAQ. The CDR3 sequence is CASSLVAENYNEQFF. CDR3 DNA: TGTGCCAGCAGCTTAGTAGCGGAGAACTACAATGAGCAGTTCTTC.

In this sample, this clonotype turned up a few times. The chain joins TRBV5-5 to TRBJ2-1, with TRBD2 as a possible D gene (7 bases). Trimming cost V 4 bases and J 7 bases, with 12 bases left between them. In germline, CDR1 is SGHKS, CDR2 YYEKEE (reference sequence). The CDR3 is made up of 13 amino acids. CDR3: CASSPRGANEQFF. DNA of the CDR3: TGTGCCAGCAGCCCTCGGGGGGCGAATGAGCAGTTCTTC.

This clonotype was recorded many times. This chain uses TRBV12-3 or TRBV12-4 with TRBJ1-3; unclear D gene. This CDR3 is 14 amino acids long. V lost 6 bases and J lost 1, with 10 bases in between. DNA for the CDR3: TGTGCCAGCAGGAGAGGGTCGTCTGGAAACACCATATATTTT. Its translation is CASRRGSSGNTIYF.